Listed here are 8 T cell receptor beta chains from one sample, sequenced in a study of Ad26.COV2.S vaccination and SARS-CoV-2 variants. Generated by immunoSEQ multiplex PCR, the TCRdb table keeps only in-frame clones and is missing some. This sample carries roughly 100,000 clones, roughly 80% of them seen once, and the ten largest clones take 17%. This material consisted of peripheral blood, taken after recovery from COVID-19. These receptors came from a human donor who had recovered from COVID-19.

V usage is TRBV6-5 and J usage is TRBJ1-6; D gene uncertain. CDR3 size: 13 residues. CDR1 is MNHEY, CDR2 SVGAGI, per germline. V lost 0 bases and J lost 8, with 5 bases in between. Here the CDR3 DNA reads TGTGCCAGCAGTTACTCTATCGATTCACCCCTCCACTTT. It encodes CASSYSIDSPLHF.

J is TRBJ2-5 and V is TRBV19; TRBD2 aligns across 8 bases. V shed 6 bases and J 4 bases; nucleotides not matched to a gene: 7. Germline CDR1 LNHDA, CDR2 SQIVND (reference sequence). The CDR3 length is 14 residues. The CDR3 sequence is CASRRSGGLETQYF. In DNA form, the CDR3 reads TGTGCCAGTAGGAGGAGCGGGGGTTTAGAGACCCAGTACTTC.

The chain employs TRBV12-3 or TRBV12-4 and TRBJ2-1, with unresolved D. V lost 6 bases to trimming and J lost 3 bases, with 9 bases between them. The length of the CDR3 is 13 residues. For the CDR3, the DNA is TGTGCCAGCAGAACGACCAACTACAATGAGCAGTTCTTC. Protein product: CASRTTNYNEQFF.

The chain links TRBV6-4 to TRBJ2-1, with unresolved D. Per germline, CDR1 MRHNA and CDR2 SNTAGT. The CDR3 sequence is 15 residues long. V dropped 10 bases and J dropped 0 bases, with 16 bases sitting between them. The DNA of the CDR3 is TGTGCCACCCAACCAGACGGTAGCTCCTACAATGAGCAGTTCTTC. Amino acid sequence: CATQPDGSSYNEQFF.

This clone was counted ten times or more. The chain employs TRBV4-1 and TRBJ2-7; D perhaps matches TRBD2 (5 bases). The germline gives CDR1 MGHRA, CDR2 YSYEKL. This CDR3 is built from 18 residues. Trimming removed 1 base at V and 2 bases at J, with 21 bases between. The CDR3 DNA reads TGCGCCAGCAGCCAAGGGCCACTTAAGGAGGCGGCAGCCTACGAGCAGTACTTC. Protein product: CASSQGPLKEAAAYEQYF.

The chain couples TRBV28 to TRBJ2-7; D is perhaps TRBD2 (5 bases). In germline, CDR1 is MDHEN, CDR2 SYDVKM. This CDR3 has 13 amino acids. V dropped 3 bases and J dropped 5 bases, with 11 bases sitting between them. CDR3 coding DNA: TGTGCCAGCAGTTTGAGGCCCGGGGACGAGCAGTACTTC. Translation gives CASSLRPGDEQYF.

The J gene is TRBJ1-1, the V gene TRBV7-2; TRBD1 might be the D (5 bases). From germline, CDR1 is SGHTA and CDR2 FQGNSA. The V end lost 3 bases, the J end lost 1 base, and 15 bases lay between the germline ends. The CDR3 spans 16 residues. In DNA, the CDR3 is TGTGCCAGCAGCTTGGGGGTAAGGGGTGAGAACACTGAAGCTTTCTTT. It encodes CASSLGVRGENTEAFF. Full variable domain (outside the CDR3, taken from reference TRBV7-2 and TRBJ1-1): GAGVSQSPSNKVTEKGKDVELRCDPISGHTALYWYRQSLGQGLEFLIYFQGNSAPDKSGLPSDRFSAERTGGSVSTLTIQRTQQEDSAVYLCASSLGVRGENTEAFFGQGTRLTVV.

The rearrangement joins TRBV10-2 to TRBJ1-3, with D possibly being TRBD1 (6 bases). CDR1 is WSHSY, CDR2 SAAADI, per germline. V was clipped by 2 bases and J by 3 bases, with 8 bases between them. This CDR3 region has 14 residues. CDR3 in DNA: TGCGCCAGCAGTGAGGTGGACAGTGGAAACACCATATATTTT. It is translated as CASSEVDSGNTIYF.